This record concerns one TCR beta chain sequence. This entry is derived from a study of T-cell reconstitution after alpha-beta-depleted transplantation in children. It was with unique molecular identifiers that the TCRbeta library was prepared. From the PCR reads, TCRdb called clonotypes with MiXCR, one entry per CDR3 protein. This repertoire shows around 120,000 distinct CDR3 sequences, 20% to 25% found once; its top ten account for more than 9%. V was cut by 3 bases and J by 2 bases, with 18 bases left in between. This CDR3 contains 17 residues. Germline CDR1 and CDR2: SGDLS and YYNGEE. The V and J genes are TRBV9 and TRBJ2-1; maybe TRBD1 (5 bases). This receptor was identified in a male patient aged 2 to 10 who had a stem cell transplant for chronic granulomatous disease, so the T cells may come from the graft donor. Sequences were derived from PBMCs, mostly from graft donor cells, sampled 180 days after TCRalphabeta/CD19-depleted stem cell transplant. CDR3 nucleotide sequence: TGTGCCAGCAGCGATAGCCCCCAGGGAAATACCTACAATGAGCAGTTCTTC. Translation: CASSDSPQGNTYNEQFF.